One sample yielded the 28 T cell receptor beta chains listed below, sequenced in a study of CD8 T cells in ankylosing spondylitis. Study-wide results and limits: Characteristic of ankylosing spondylitis blood, it appeared, was a TCR beta motif comprising several highly homologous variants.

Via MiXCR, TCRdb re-called the 5' RACE reads, giving one row per CDR3 protein. The table shows just under 550,000 distinct CDR3 sequences, with 9.5% to 15% occurring only once. Their recognized antigens are unknown. Sequencing used blood, either unsorted or a sorted T cell fraction (not recorded which). The receptors come from a male donor with ankylosing spondylitis.

This clonotype appeared once. The rearrangement joins TRBV13 to TRBJ2-7, with D maybe TRBD2 (6 bases). The length of the CDR3 is 17 residues. V lost 0 bases, J lost 0 bases, and 15 bases lay in between. Germline assignment: CDR1 PRHDT and CDR2 FYEKMQ (reference sequence). The chain's CDR3 is CASSLGLGGDDSYEQYF. CDR3 DNA sequence: TGTGCCAGCAGCTTAGGCCTAGGCGGGGACGACTCCTACGAGCAGTACTTC. Supplemented by reference TRBV13 and TRBJ2-7, the full variable domain reads AAGVIQSPRHLIKEKRETATLKCYPIPRHDTVYWYQQGPGQDPQFLISFYEKMQSDKGSIPDRFSAQQFSDYHSELNMSSLELGDSALYFCASSLGLGGDDSYEQYFGPGTRLTVT.

The gene calls are TRBV7-9 and TRBJ1-2, with D possibly being TRBD1 (6 bases). There are 15 residues in the CDR3. The V gene's germline CDR1 is SEHNR and CDR2 FQNEAQ (reference sequence). The germline V and J ends were trimmed by 5 bases and 1 base, with 14 bases remaining between them. CDR3 region: CASSPRTVYNYGYTF. CDR3 DNA: TGTGCCAGCAGCCCCAGGACAGTGTATAACTATGGCTACACCTTC.

This clonotype turned up a few times. The chain joins TRBV5-4 to TRBJ2-7, with 12 bases that match TRBD2. The germline gives CDR1 SGHNT, CDR2 YYREEE (reference sequence). The junction had 21 bases not matched to a gene; V was cut back by 1 base and J by 4 bases. The CDR3 has 21 amino acids. CDR3 protein: CASSLWSNHPWTSGDEYEQYV. In DNA form, the CDR3 reads TGTGCCAGCAGCTTGTGGAGCAACCACCCGTGGACTAGCGGGGATGAGTACGAGCAGTACGTC.

This chain joins TRBV2 and TRBJ2-1; D remains unclear. There are 10 residues in the CDR3. CDR1 and CDR2 from the germline V gene are SNHLY and FYNNEI. V lost 10 bases to trimming and J lost 5 bases, with 6 bases between them. Here the CDR3 DNA reads TGTGCCACCGGCAACAATGAGCAGTTCTTC. Encoded protein: CATGNNEQFF.

This clonotype has a handful of counts. This chain joins TRBV20-1 and TRBJ2-1; 8 nucleotides agree with TRBD2. The germline V gene encodes CDR1 DFQATT and CDR2 SNEGSKA (reference sequence). This CDR3 has 15 residues. The V and J ends lost 5 bases and 2 bases, in that order; junction bases with no gene match: 8. CDR3 DNA: TGCAGTGCTCCACAGACTAGCGCAACCTACAATGAGCAGTTCTTC. Residues: CSAPQTSATYNEQFF.

This clonotype was observed at least ten times. V is TRBV5-1 and J is TRBJ2-1; TRBD2 matches 9 bases. Trimming took 0 bases from V and 7 from J; bases not matched to a gene: 8. The CDR3 extends over 16 amino acids. Germline values: CDR1 SGHRS, CDR2 YFSETQ. The CDR3 coding sequence is TGCGCCAGCAGCTTGGCGGCGGGAGGGCCTAAGAATGAGCAGTTCTTC. This encodes CASSLAAGGPKNEQFF.

This chain joins TRBV7-2 and TRBJ1-2; a weak D match, TRBD1 (5 bases). V was trimmed by 1 base and J by 5 bases, leaving 17 bases between them. This CDR3 contains 16 residues. Germline V gene sequence: CDR1 SGHTA, CDR2 FQGNSA. CDR3 nucleotides: TGTGCCAGCAGCTTAGTCCTGGGGGTGGGGATTTATGGCTACACCTTC. It specifies CASSLVLGVGIYGYTF.

This clonotype occurred many times. The J gene is TRBJ2-1, the V gene TRBV12-3 or TRBV12-4; 10 bases fit TRBD2. J lost 4 bases, V lost 8 bases, and 5 bases had no gene match. The CDR3 extends over 14 amino acids. The CDR3 spells CASGLAGEYNEQFF. As DNA, the CDR3 is TGTGCCAGCGGCCTAGCGGGAGAATACAATGAGCAGTTCTTC.

This rearrangement joins TRBV15 to TRBJ1-6, with 9 bases lining up with TRBD1. The germline CDR1 and CDR2 sequences are LNHNV and YYDKDF (reference sequence). After removal of 0 bases from V and 10 bases from J, the junction contained 4 bases not matched to a gene. The CDR3 spans 15 residues. The CDR3 spells CATSREQGAQSPLHF. The DNA for the CDR3 is TGTGCCACCAGCAGAGAACAGGGGGCGCAGTCACCCCTCCACTTT.

This clonotype has only a few counts. Here the CDR3 DNA reads TGCGCCAGCAGCCAAAGACCACTAGCGCGCAATGAGCAGTTCTTC. It encodes CASSQRPLARNEQFF. J is TRBJ2-1 and V is TRBV4-1; the match to TRBD2 covers 7 bases. With 2 bases clipped from V and 6 bases from J, the junction kept 7 bases outside the gene matches. Germline CDR1 MGHRA, CDR2 YSYEKL. The CDR3 is 15 residues long.

The chain employs TRBV27 and TRBJ2-1; D unclear. V lost 5 bases and J lost 9, with 8 bases in between. The CDR3 extends over 11 amino acids. Per germline, CDR1 MNHEY and CDR2 SMNVEV (reference sequence). CDR3 loop: CASSRYGEQFF. The CDR3 DNA reads TGTGCCAGCAGTCGCTACGGTGAGCAGTTCTTC.

The V gene is TRBV5-1, the J gene TRBJ2-6, with 9 bases lining up with TRBD1. This CDR3 is 17 amino acids long. V shed 0 bases and J 4 bases; nucleotides not matched to a gene: 5. The V gene's germline CDR1 is SGHRS and CDR2 YFSETQ. DNA of the CDR3: TGCGCCAGCAGCTTGGGTGACAGGGGGACAGGGGCCAACGTCCTGACTTTC. This gives the protein CASSLGDRGTGANVLTF. The complete variable domain, with remaining parts taken from reference TRBV5-1 and TRBJ2-6, reads KAGVTQTPRYLIKTRGQQVTLSCSPISGHRSVSWYQQTPGQGLQFLFEYFSETQRNKGNFPGRFSGRQFSNSRSEMNVSTLELGDSALYLCASSLGDRGTGANVLTFGAGSRLTVL.

This clonotype was seen more than once but under ten times. The chain couples TRBV7-9 to TRBJ2-7; TRBD2 matches at 8 bases. V lost 5 bases and J lost 0; bases outside the gene matches: 3. This CDR3 contains 14 residues. Germline CDR1 is SEHNR and CDR2 is FQNEAQ (reference sequence). CDR3 nucleotide sequence: TGTGCCAGCAGCCCCAGCGGGAGCTCCTACGAGCAGTACGTC. Its translation is CASSPSGSSYEQYV.

This clonotype was counted only a few times. V and J are TRBV7-8 and TRBJ2-1; D is ambiguous. Per the germline V gene, CDR1 is SGHVS and CDR2 is FQNEAQ. This CDR3 contains 14 residues. Trimming pared 5 bases from V and 4 bases from J, leaving 12 bases between. The CDR3 reads CASSARLDYNEQFF. Written as DNA, the CDR3 is TGTGCCAGCAGCGCCAGACTGGATTACAATGAGCAGTTCTTC.

This chain connects TRBV7-9 to TRBJ2-7; D possibly uses TRBD1 or TRBD2 (5 bases each). The germline CDR1 and CDR2 sequences are SEHNR and FQNEAQ (reference sequence). This CDR3 has 14 amino acids. With 5 bases removed from V and 3 bases from J, the gap between germline ends came to 14 bases. CDR3 coding DNA: TGTGCCAGCAGCGCTACCGGGACGATCTACGAGCAGTACTTC. Translated, it gives CASSATGTIYEQYF.

The chain recombines TRBV7-2 with TRBJ1-4, with 9 nucleotides matching TRBD1. After removal of 5 bases from V and 7 bases from J, the junction contained 8 bases not matched to a gene. There are 15 residues in the CDR3. Germline-derived CDR1 and CDR2 are SGHTA and FQGNSA. CDR3 sequence reads: CASSAYRGLSEKLFF. The CDR3 nucleotides are TGTGCCAGCAGCGCGTACAGGGGGCTTAGTGAAAAACTGTTTTTT.

V and J are TRBV3-1 and TRBJ2-7; D uncertain. CDR3 length equals 14 residues. Trimming removed 4 bases at V and 9 bases at J, with 19 bases between. Germline CDR1 reads LGHDT; CDR2 reads YNNKEL (reference sequence). The CDR3 nucleotides are TGTGCCAGCAGCCCACTGACCATCCGCTTTGGGCAGTACTTC. This encodes CASSPLTIRFGQYF.

This clonotype was seen ten or more times. The chain employs TRBV7-2 and TRBJ2-7; TRBD2 matches 9 bases. The CDR3 extends over 15 amino acids. Germline lookup yields CDR1 SGHTA and CDR2 FQGNSA. V was pared by 5 bases and J by 3 bases, with 8 bases of the junction left unmatched. CDR3 nucleotides: TGTGCCAGCAGCGTTACTAGCGGGCCTTACTACGAGCAGTACTTC. Translating gives CASSVTSGPYYEQYF.

This clonotype was observed at least ten times. This chain joins TRBV5-5 and TRBJ1-2; D is possibly TRBD1 (5 bases). Germline V gene lookup returns CDR1 SGHKS and CDR2 YYEKEE (reference sequence). CDR3 size: 12 residues. V was pared by 3 bases and J by 13 bases, with 16 bases between. The chain's CDR3 is CASSWDLSMGTF. The CDR3 DNA sequence: TGTGCCAGCAGCTGGGACCTCTCGATGGGCACCTTC. The variable domain in full, completed from reference TRBV5-5 and TRBJ1-2, reads DAGVTQSPTHLIKTRGQQVTLRCSPISGHKSVSWYQQVLGQGPQFIFQYYEKEERGRGNFPDRFSARQFPNYSSELNVNALLLGDSALYLCASSWDLSMGTFGSGTRLTVV.

V usage is TRBV5-1 and J usage is TRBJ1-2; D gene ambiguous. The ends were cut back, 3 bases at V and 6 bases at J, with 12 bases in the middle. The CDR3 is made up of 13 amino acids. CDR1 and CDR2 (germline): SGHRS, YFSETQ. The CDR3 sequence is CASSSQRSDGYTF. The CDR3 DNA reads as TGCGCCAGCAGCTCTCAGAGGTCGGATGGCTACACCTTC.

This clonotype was counted a few times. The chain combines TRBV20-1 with TRBJ1-1, with TRBD1 matching over 7 bases. Losses at the gene ends were 0 bases for V and 3 bases for J; bases not matched to a gene: 22. CDR3 size: 20 residues. Germline CDR1 reads DFQATT; CDR2 reads SNEGSKA (reference sequence). The CDR3 loop is CSARDQGVQGSSWRDTEAFF. For the CDR3, the DNA is TGCAGTGCTAGAGATCAGGGGGTACAGGGTAGCAGCTGGAGGGACACTGAAGCTTTCTTT.

This clonotype has at least ten counts. One junction end does not reproduce the germline sequence, and a read error may be involved. The V and J genes are TRBV14 and TRBJ1-2, with 8 positions matching TRBD1. In germline, CDR1 is SGHDN, CDR2 FVKESK. CDR3 length: 14 amino acids. This CDR3 is CASSPRQGNYGYTF. In nucleotides, the CDR3 is TGCGCCAGCAGCCCTAGACAGGGGAACTATGGCTACACCTTC. The full variable domain, in which reference TRBV14 and TRBJ1-2 provide the parts outside the CDR3, is EAGVTQFPSHSVIEKGQTVTLRCDPISGHDNLYWYRRVMGKEIKFLLHFVKESKQDESGMPNNRFLAERTGGTYSTLKVQPAELEDSGVYFCASSPRQGNYGYTFGSGTRLTVV.

At least ten counts were recorded for this clonotype. V usage is TRBV29-1 and J usage is TRBJ2-1; 11 bases are shared with TRBD2. V was pared by 7 bases and J by 7 bases, with 0 bases of the junction left unmatched. This CDR3 contains 11 residues. The germline CDR1 and CDR2 sequences are SQVTM and ANQGSEA. This CDR3 is CSGLAGNEQFF. CDR3 sequence (DNA): TGCAGCGGACTAGCGGGAAATGAGCAGTTCTTC.

The sample holds a few counts of this clonotype. This rearrangement joins TRBV29-1 to TRBJ2-5; D might be TRBD2 (6 bases). The CDR3 totals 13 residues. V was pared by 0 bases and J by 5 bases, with 10 bases between. CDR1 SQVTM and CDR2 ANQGSEA come from the germline V gene. For the CDR3, the DNA is TGCAGCGTTGAAGAAGCCCTAGCGGAGACCCAGTACTTC. Its translation: CSVEEALAETQYF.

This clonotype was seen only a few times. The chain combines TRBV7-2 with TRBJ2-1; D gene uncertain. The germline V and J ends were trimmed by 5 bases and 15 bases, with 20 bases remaining between them. Germline CDR1 is SGHTA and CDR2 is FQGNSA. The CDR3 has 13 amino acids. In DNA, the CDR3 is TGTGCCAGCAGCCCTGACCCCGGTGAGACCCGGTTCTTC. This gives the protein CASSPDPGETRFF.

There are many counts of this clonotype. The J gene is TRBJ2-2, the V gene TRBV10-3, with 9 bases that match TRBD2. The germline V gene encodes CDR1 ENHRY and CDR2 SYGVKD. V lost 10 bases and J lost 6; bases outside the gene matches: 9. The CDR3 consists of 14 residues. The DNA for the CDR3 is TGTGCCAACCGGGCTAGCGGGATCGCCGGGGAGCTGTTTTTT. Residues: CANRASGIAGELFF.

This clonotype turned up a few times. The chain employs TRBV5-1 and TRBJ2-1; 12 nucleotides line up with TRBD2. Germline V gene data show CDR1 as SGHRS and CDR2 as YFSETQ. The trim removed 6 bases at V and 6 bases at J, leaving 7 bases unmatched. CDR3 size: 15 residues. CDR3 nucleotide sequence: TGCGCCAGCATCCAGACTAGCGGGGGCATCAATGAGCAGTTCTTC. It is translated as CASIQTSGGINEQFF.

This clonotype was detected many times. J is TRBJ2-1 and V is TRBV24-1; the match to TRBD2 covers 7 bases. The CDR3 length is 15 residues. The J segment lost 0 bases and the V segment lost 5 bases, leaving 3 bases of the junction unmatched. Germline CDR1 reads KGHDR; CDR2 reads SFDVKD. The CDR3 here is CATSGGGSSYNEQFF. Here the CDR3 DNA reads TGTGCCACCAGTGGGGGGGGATCCTCCTACAATGAGCAGTTCTTC.